This T cell receptor (beta chain) was documented in a study of spatial heterogeneity in lung cancer. Notes on the study in general: It was found that expanded intratumoral alpha and beta TCR counts tracked tumor mutation counts.

Germline V gene lookup returns CDR1 DFQATT and CDR2 SNEGSKA (reference sequence). This CDR3 contains 15 residues. V lost 6 bases and J lost 5, with 20 bases in between. The table lists this clonotype with a few counts. Its antigen is not identified. One entry per CDR3 protein, called by TCRdb with MiXCR from the 5' RACE reads. Here the sample spans about 3,000 distinct CDR3 sequences, 20% to 30% being singletons. Regarding time point: sample taken at primary tumor resection. The chain has TRBV20-1 and TRBJ2-1; no firm D call. The specimen was lung tumor tissue, collected at surgery. This clonotype originated in a female donor with early-stage non-small cell lung cancer. In DNA, the CDR3 is TGCAGTGCACCTGGACCGTTAACAAGGAACAATGAGCAGTTCTTC. The encoded protein is CSAPGPLTRNNEQFF.